Given below is one T cell receptor (beta chain) in context. Its cognate antigen is unknown. The data were taken from a study of tumor and adjacent non-tumor tissue in lung cancer. Study conclusions and caveats: Top 100 clones took a larger repertoire share in normal lung.

The library came from three nested PCR rounds adapted from ARM-PCR protocols. MiXCR was run by TCRdb on the multiplex PCR reads, yielding one entry per CDR3 protein. Here the sample spans more than 90,000 distinct CDR3 sequences, just over 65% being singletons. The template was RNA from unsorted bulk tissue. Between August and November 2014, newly diagnosed, chemotherapy-naive lung cancer patients underwent thoracic surgery in China. V was pared by 6 bases and J by 6 bases, with 10 bases of the junction left unmatched. From germline, CDR1 is MNHEY and CDR2 SVGEGT. This CDR3 has 15 residues. The chain has TRBV6-2 or TRBV6-3 and TRBJ2-2; 7 bases are a match to TRBD1. The sample was lung tumor tissue. The source is a man in his sixties with non-small cell lung cancer. CDR3: CASRTGTERAGELFF. CDR3 in DNA: TGTGCCAGCAGAACCGGGACAGAGAGGGCCGGGGAGCTGTTTTTT.